This TCR beta chain was observed in a study of blood T cells in healthy people across ages. Whole-study findings and limits: Donors of long life had a larger count of naive CD4+ cells and greater diversity than aged donors.

As concerns this clonotype: What it recognizes is unknown.

Then a second PCR, running roughly 7 to 12 cycles, was carried out with a sample-barcoded 5' primer and a J-beta primer mix. TCRdb re-derived calls from the 5' RACE reads in MiXCR, one entry per CDR3 protein. The table records 1.5 million to 2 million distinct CDR3 sequences, roughly 49% of them present only once. Deletions cut 1 base from V and 2 bases from J, with 10 bases between. From germline, CDR1 is SGHTA and CDR2 FQGNSA. The CDR3 sequence is 15 residues long. The donors, healthy Caucasians from Russia, were aged roughly 6 to 90. At least 5.5 micrograms of total RNA were extracted per sample. This receptor was obtained from a woman aged 40 to 50 in good health. The chain recombines TRBV7-2 with TRBJ2-3, with D perhaps given as TRBD1 or TRBD2 (5 bases each). The source material was blood. The DNA of the CDR3 is TGTGCCAGCAGCTTAGAAGGGACCGCCACAGATACGCAGTATTTT. Amino acid sequence: CASSLEGTATDTQYF.